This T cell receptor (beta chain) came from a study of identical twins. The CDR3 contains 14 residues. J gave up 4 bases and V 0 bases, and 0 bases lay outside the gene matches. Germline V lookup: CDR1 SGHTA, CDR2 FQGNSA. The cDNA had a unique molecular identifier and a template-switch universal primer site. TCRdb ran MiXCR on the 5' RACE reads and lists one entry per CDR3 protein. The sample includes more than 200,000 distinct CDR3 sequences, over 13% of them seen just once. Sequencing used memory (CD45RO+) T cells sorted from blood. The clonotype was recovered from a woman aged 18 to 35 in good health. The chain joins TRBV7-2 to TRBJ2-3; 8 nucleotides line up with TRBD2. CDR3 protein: CASSLARGADTQYF. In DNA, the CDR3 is TGTGCCAGCAGCTTAGCGCGGGGGGCAGATACGCAGTATTTT.